This T cell receptor beta chain was obtained from a study of post-analysis software for immune sequencing data. Study background: Patients had relapsing-remitting, secondary progressive or progressive-relapsing multiple sclerosis; some lacked subtype.

Study-level points and caveats: Controls showed significantly higher normalized Chao1 diversity than did multiple sclerosis patients. Comparison of patients with controls showed five TRBV segments more frequent in patients, TRBV5-6, TRBV5-1 and TRBV20-1 among them. Samples prepared in the same batch strongly co-clustered by F measure.

As concerns this clonotype: Its antigen is unknown.

Built from TCR beta cDNA, the libraries had unique molecular identifiers in them. Between roughly 0.9 and 11 million T cells gave rise to around 500,000 cDNA molecules. TCRdb re-analysed the PCR reads in MiXCR, keeping a single row per CDR3 protein. This sample has roughly 430,000 distinct CDR3 sequences, with over 30% found just once. CDR3 length: 16 amino acids. CDR1 is SQVTM and CDR2 is ANQGSEA in the germline V gene. Trimming removed 0 bases at V and 0 bases at J, with 9 bases between. This sequence joins TRBV29-1 and TRBJ2-6, with D unresolved. The sample consisted of blood. The TCR originated in a girl aged 2 to 10 with multiple sclerosis. CDR3 sequence reads: CSVEERPISGANVLTF. CDR3 coding DNA: TGCAGCGTTGAAGAGAGACCGATCTCTGGGGCCAACGTCCTGACTTTC.